This TCR beta chain was profiled in a study of T cells in Graves' hyperthyroidism and ophthalmopathy. For the study at large: Peripheral blood was taken when the disease was first diagnosed, before any treatment began.

CDR3 size: 15 residues. Losses at the gene ends were 5 bases for V and 0 bases for J; bases not matched to a gene: 6. Germline V lookup: CDR1 MNHEY, CDR2 SVGEGT. Amplified TCR beta CDR3 regions derived from RNA transcripts. The HTBI primer set was used in a first-round RT-PCR of the TCR CDR3. TCRdb re-analysed the multiplex PCR reads in MiXCR, keeping a single row per CDR3 protein. The sample contains more than 500,000 distinct CDR3 sequences, roughly 14% of which appear only once. The receptor comes from a woman aged 40 to 50 with Graves' ophthalmopathy. The chain has TRBV6-2 or TRBV6-3 and TRBJ2-7, with 8 nucleotides matching TRBD2. Sequences were obtained from blood. In nucleotides, the CDR3 is TGTGCCAGCAGTACCCCCAGCGGGAGCTCCTACGAGCAGTACTTC. Protein sequence: CASSTPSGSSYEQYF.